This TCR beta chain stems from a study of shared clonotypes between healthy human individuals. Study information: Plates per donor: three CD4 naive, three CD4 memory, two CD8 naive, one CD8 memory.

Study conclusions and caveats: Among non-shared clonotypes, generation probabilities were lower than among those shared by all four donors.

As for this clone: The antigen is undetermined.

V lost 3 bases, J lost 6 bases, and 12 bases lay in between. Germline V gene sequence: CDR1 SGHDT, CDR2 YYEEEE. The CDR3 runs to 13 residues. Some clones are missing from TCRdb's copy, which holds only in-frame ones; the method was immunoSEQ multiplex PCR. The data hold about 990,000 clones, with about 80% observed a single time. What was sequenced was memory CD4+ T cells from PBMCs. The subset denotes: CD45RA-negative fraction. The clonotype was recovered from a man in his late teens or twenties in good health. Some clones in this sample may be carry-over from other donors' samples. The J gene is TRBJ1-1, the V gene TRBV5-6; D might be TRBD1 (5 bases). The CDR3 is CASSSGRNAEAFF. CDR3 nucleotide sequence: TGTGCCAGCAGCTCAGGGCGCAACGCTGAAGCTTTCTTT.